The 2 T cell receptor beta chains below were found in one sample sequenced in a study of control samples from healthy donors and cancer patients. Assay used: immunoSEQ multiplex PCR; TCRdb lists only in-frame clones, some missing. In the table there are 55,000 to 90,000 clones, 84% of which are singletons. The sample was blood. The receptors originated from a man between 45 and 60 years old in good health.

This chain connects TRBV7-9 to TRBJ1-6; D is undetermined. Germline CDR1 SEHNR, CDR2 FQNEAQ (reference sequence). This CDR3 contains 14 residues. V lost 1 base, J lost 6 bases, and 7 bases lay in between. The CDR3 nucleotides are TGTGCCAGCAGCTTAGTGAGAACTAATTCACCCCTCCACTTT. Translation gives CASSLVRTNSPLHF. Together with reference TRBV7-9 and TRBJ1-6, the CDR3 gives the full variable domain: DTGVSQNPRHKITKRGQNVTFRCDPISEHNRLYWYRQTLGQGPEFLTYFQNEAQLEKSRLLSDRFSAERPKGSFSTLEIQRTEQGDSAMYLCASSLVRTNSPLHFGNGTRLTVT.

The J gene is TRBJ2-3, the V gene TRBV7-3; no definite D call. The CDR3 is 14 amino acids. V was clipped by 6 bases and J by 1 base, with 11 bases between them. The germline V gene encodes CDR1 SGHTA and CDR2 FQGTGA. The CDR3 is CASSPRLGTDTQYF. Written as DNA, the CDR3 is TGTGCCAGCAGTCCCCGATTAGGCACAGATACGCAGTATTTT.